This entry features one T cell receptor (beta chain) sequence. This sample is drawn from a study of Ad26.COV2.S vaccination and SARS-CoV-2 variants. The repertoire was sequenced with immunoSEQ multiplex PCR; TCRdb's copy has only in-frame clones and lacks some. The sample includes 200,000 to 300,000 clones, roughly 90% seen only once; the top ten take around a tenth. As to treatment: approximately 18 received Ad26.COV2.S at low or high dose, single or two shots; a few received placebo; per-sample allocation not given. It was on day 63 after the first vaccine or placebo injection that samples were taken. CDR3 size: 18 residues. The junction had 8 bases not matched to a gene; V was cut back by 1 base and J by 6 bases. Germline-derived CDR1 and CDR2 are KGHDR and SFDVKD.

The receptor was derived from a person aged 18-60 years who received the Ad26.COV2.S COVID-19 vaccine or a placebo. The chain is built from TRBV24-1 and TRBJ2-1, with 13 positions matching TRBD2. The material was peripheral blood, obtained in a trial of Ad26.COV2.S vaccine versus placebo. The chain's CDR3 is CATSDFPTSGRRLNEQFF. The CDR3 DNA reads TGTGCCACCAGTGATTTCCCGACTAGCGGGAGGCGTCTCAATGAGCAGTTCTTC.